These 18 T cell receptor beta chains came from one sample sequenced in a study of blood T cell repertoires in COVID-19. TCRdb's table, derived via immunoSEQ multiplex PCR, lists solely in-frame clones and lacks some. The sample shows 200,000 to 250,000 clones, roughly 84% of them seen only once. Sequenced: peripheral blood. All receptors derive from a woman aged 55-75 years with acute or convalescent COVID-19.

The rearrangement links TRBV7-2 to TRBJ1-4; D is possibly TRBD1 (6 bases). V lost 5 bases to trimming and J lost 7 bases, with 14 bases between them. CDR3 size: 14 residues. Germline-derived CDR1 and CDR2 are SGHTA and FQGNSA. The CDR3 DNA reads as TGTGCCAGCAGCAGAGGGGGAGTCAGTGAAAAACTGTTTTTT. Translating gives CASSRGGVSEKLFF.

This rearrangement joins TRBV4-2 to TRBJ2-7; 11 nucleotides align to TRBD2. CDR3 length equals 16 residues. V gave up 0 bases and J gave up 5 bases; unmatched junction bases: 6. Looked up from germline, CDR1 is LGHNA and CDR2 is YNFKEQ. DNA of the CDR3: TGTGCCAGCAGCCAAGAGAAACTAGCGGGGGTGGACGAGCAGTACTTC. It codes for CASSQEKLAGVDEQYF.

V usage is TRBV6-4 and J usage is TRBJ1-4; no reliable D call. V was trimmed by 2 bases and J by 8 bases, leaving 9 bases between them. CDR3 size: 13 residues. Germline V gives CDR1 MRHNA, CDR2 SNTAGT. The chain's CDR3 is CASSDEETEKLFF. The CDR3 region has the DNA TGTGCCAGCAGTGACGAGGAGACGGAAAAACTGTTTTTT.

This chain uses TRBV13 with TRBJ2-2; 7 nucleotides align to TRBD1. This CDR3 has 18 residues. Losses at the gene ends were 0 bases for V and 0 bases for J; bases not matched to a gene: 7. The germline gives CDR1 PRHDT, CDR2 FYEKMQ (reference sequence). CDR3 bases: TGTGCCAGCAGCTTAGGCTACCCTGGGACAGCGAACACCGGGGAGCTGTTTTTT. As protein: CASSLGYPGTANTGELFF.

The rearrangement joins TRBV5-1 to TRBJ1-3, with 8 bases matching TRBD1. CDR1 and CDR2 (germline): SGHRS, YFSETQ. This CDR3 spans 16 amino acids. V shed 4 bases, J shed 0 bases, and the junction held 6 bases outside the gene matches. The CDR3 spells CASSTRTGSSGNTIYF. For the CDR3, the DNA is TGCGCCAGCAGCACCCGGACAGGGAGCTCTGGAAACACCATATATTTT.

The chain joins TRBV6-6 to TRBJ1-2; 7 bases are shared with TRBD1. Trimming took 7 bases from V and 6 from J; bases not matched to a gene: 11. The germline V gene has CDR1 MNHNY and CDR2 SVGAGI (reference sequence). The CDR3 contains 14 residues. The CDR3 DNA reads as TGTGCCAGCACCCCGGAGGGGGCGTTTAATGGCTACACCTTC. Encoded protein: CASTPEGAFNGYTF.

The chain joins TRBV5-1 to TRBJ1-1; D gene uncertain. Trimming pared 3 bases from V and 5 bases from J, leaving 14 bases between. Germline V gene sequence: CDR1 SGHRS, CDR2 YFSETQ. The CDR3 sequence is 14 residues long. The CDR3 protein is CASSSIGVRTEAFF. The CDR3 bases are TGCGCCAGCAGCTCTATCGGGGTAAGGACTGAAGCTTTCTTT.

CDR3 in DNA: TGTGCCAGCAGTTTATCATACTCGTTAGAAGCTTTCTTT. Protein product: CASSLSYSLEAFF. V gene TRBV28 combines with J gene TRBJ1-1; D is uncertain. Trimming shortened V by 1 base and J by 8 bases, and 11 bases separated the two germline ends. Looked up from germline, CDR1 is MDHEN and CDR2 is SYDVKM. This CDR3 is built from 13 residues.

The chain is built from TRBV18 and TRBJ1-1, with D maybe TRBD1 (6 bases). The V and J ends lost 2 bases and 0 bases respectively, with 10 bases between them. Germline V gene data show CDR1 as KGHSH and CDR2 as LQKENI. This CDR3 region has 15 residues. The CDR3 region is CASSPTGQMNTEAFF. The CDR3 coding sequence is TGTGCCAGCTCACCAACCGGACAGATGAACACTGAAGCTTTCTTT.

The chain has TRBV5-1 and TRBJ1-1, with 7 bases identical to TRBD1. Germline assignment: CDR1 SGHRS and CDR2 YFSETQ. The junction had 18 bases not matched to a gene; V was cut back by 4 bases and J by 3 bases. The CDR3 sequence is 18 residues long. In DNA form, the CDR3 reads TGCGCCAGCAGCCTCGGCGGTATCCAGGTAGGGACAGACACTGAAGCTTTCTTT. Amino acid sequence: CASSLGGIQVGTDTEAFF.

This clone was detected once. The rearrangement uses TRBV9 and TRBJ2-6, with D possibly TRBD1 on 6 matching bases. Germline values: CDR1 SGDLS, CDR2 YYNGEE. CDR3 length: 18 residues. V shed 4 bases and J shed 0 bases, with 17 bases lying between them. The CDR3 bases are TGTGCCAGCAGCTCGCGTCCGGGACACCGCTCTGGGGCCAACGTCCTGACTTTC. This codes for CASSSRPGHRSGANVLTF.

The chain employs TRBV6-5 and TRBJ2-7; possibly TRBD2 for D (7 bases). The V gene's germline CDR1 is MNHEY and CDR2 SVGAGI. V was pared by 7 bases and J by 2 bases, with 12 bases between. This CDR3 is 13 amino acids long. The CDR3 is CASTKGGAYEQYF. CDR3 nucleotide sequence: TGTGCCAGCACCAAGGGGGGGGCCTACGAGCAGTACTTC.

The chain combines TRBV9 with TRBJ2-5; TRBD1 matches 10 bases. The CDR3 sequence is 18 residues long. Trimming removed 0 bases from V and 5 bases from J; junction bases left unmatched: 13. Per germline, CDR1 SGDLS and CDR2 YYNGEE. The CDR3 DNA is TGTGCCAGCAGCGTAGAAGGACAGGGGGTGAAAAGGGGTGAGACCCAGTACTTC. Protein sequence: CASSVEGQGVKRGETQYF. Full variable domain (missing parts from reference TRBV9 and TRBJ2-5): DSGVTQTPKHLITATGQRVTLRCSPRSGDLSVYWYQQSLDQGLQFLIQYYNGEERAKGNILERFSAQQFPDLHSELNLSSLELGDSALYFCASSVEGQGVKRGETQYFGPGTRLLVL.

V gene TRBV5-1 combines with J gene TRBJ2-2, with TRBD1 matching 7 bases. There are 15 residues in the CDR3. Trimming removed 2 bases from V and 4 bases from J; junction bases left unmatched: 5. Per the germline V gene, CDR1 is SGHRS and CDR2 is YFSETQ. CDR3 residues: CASSFLGGITGELFF. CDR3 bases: TGCGCCAGCAGCTTTCTAGGGGGCATCACCGGGGAGCTGTTTTTT.

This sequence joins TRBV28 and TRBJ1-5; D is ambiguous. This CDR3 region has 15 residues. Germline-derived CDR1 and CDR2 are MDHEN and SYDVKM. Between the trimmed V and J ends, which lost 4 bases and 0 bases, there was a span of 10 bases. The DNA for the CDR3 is TGTGCCAGCAGTTCGCTGGCGGGTAGCAATCAGCCCCAGCATTTT. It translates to CASSSLAGSNQPQHF.

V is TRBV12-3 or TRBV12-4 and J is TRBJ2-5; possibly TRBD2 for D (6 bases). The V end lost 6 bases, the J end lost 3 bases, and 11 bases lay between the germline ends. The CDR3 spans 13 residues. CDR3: CASSLGGEETQYF. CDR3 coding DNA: TGTGCCAGCAGCCTCGGGGGAGAAGAGACCCAGTACTTC.

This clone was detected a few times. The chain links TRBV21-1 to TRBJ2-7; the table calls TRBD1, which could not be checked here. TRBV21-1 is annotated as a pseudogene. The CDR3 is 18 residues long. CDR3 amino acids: CASSKELSGTGDPYEQYF. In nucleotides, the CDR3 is TGTGCCAGCAGCAAGGAGTTGTCAGGGACAGGGGATCCCTACGAGCAGTACTTC.

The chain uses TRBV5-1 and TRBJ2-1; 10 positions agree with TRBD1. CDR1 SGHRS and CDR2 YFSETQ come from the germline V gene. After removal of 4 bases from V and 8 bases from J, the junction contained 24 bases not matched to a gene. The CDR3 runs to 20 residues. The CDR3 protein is CASSPRRGAQDRGFIDEQFF. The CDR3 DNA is TGCGCCAGCAGCCCCCGTCGTGGTGCTCAGGACAGGGGGTTTATAGATGAGCAGTTCTTC.